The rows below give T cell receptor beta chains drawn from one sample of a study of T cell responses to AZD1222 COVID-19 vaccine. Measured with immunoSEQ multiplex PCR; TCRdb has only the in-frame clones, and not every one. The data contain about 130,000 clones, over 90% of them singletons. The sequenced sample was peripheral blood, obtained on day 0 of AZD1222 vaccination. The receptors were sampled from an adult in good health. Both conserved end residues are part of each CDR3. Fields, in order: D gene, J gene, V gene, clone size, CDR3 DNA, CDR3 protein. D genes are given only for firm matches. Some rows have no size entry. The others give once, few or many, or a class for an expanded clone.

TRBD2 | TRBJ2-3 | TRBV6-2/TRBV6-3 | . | TGTGCCAGCAGCTGGGGACTTAAGCGGGGTAACACAGATACGCAGTATTTT | CASSWGLKRGNTDTQYF
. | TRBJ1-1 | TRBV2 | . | TGTGCCAGCAGTGACGAGGGGTGGGTAACTGAAGCTTTCTTT | CASSDEGWVTEAFF
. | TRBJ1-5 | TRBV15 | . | TGTGCCACCAGCATCGCAGGGAGCGGCCAGCCCCAGCATTTT | CATSIAGSGQPQHF
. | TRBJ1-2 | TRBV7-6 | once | TGTGCCACAAGAACTAACTATGGCTACACCTTC | CATRTNYGYTF
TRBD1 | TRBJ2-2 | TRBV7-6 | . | TGTGCCAGCAGCTTAAGGCCAGGGGGCGGGGAGCTGTTTTTT | CASSLRPGGGELFF
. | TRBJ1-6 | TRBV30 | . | TGTGCCTGGAGTGTAACTCAAGGAGGATCACCCCTCCACTTT | CAWSVTQGGSPLHF
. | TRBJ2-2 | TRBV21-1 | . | TGTGCCAGCAGGAGTAGCGACACCGGGGAGCTGTTTTTT | CASRSSDTGELFF
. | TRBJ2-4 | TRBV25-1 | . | TGTGCCAGCAGTGTTTTCGACAGCCTAGCCAAAAACATTCAGTACTTC | CASSVFDSLAKNIQYF
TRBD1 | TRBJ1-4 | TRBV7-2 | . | TGTGCCAGCAGCCTCCCCCCTCAGGGGGCGGGAGAAAAACTGTTTTTT | CASSLPPQGAGEKLFF
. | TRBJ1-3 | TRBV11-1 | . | TGTGCCAGCAGTTTCTCTGGAAACACCATATATTTT | CASSFSGNTIYF
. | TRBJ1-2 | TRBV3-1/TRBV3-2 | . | TGTGCCAGCAGCCAAAATGGGGATGGCTACACCTTC | CASSQNGDGYTF
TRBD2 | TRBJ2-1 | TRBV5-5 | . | TGTGCCAGCAGCTTGGTTCCGGGACTAGCGGGGGGAAGCTCCTACAATGAGCAGTTCTTC | CASSLVPGLAGGSSYNEQFF
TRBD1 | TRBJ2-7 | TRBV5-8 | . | TGTGCCAGCAGCTCGACAGGGGTAAGCTACGAGCAGTACTTC | CASSSTGVSYEQYF
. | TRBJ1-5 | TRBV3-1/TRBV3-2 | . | TGTGCCAGCAGCCAAGCGTCCCATCAGCCCCAGCATTTT | CASSQASHQPQHF
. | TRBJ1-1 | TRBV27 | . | TGTGCCAGCAGTTTATTGGGGCGTGAAGCTTTCTTT | CASSLLGREAFF
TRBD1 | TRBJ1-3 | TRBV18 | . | TGTGCCAGCTCCCGAGGGACAGCCTCTGGAAACACCATATATTTT | CASSRGTASGNTIYF
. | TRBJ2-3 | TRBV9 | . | TGTGCCAGCAGCCTCGGACAGACGAGCACAGATACGCAGTATTTT | CASSLGQTSTDTQYF
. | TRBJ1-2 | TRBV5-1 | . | TGCGCCAGCAGCTTGGACCTACGAACTACTAACTATGGCTACACCTTC | CASSLDLRTTNYGYTF
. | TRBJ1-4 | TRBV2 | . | TGTGCCAGCAGTCAACCCCGGGCCGCTAATGAAAAACTGTTTTTT | CASSQPRAANEKLFF
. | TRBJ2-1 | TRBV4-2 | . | TGTGCCAGCAGCTCCGATAGGTGGATTGAGCAGTTCTTC | CASSSDRWIEQFF
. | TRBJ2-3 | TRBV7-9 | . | TGTGCCAGCAGCTTAGGACCGCTAGTCGATACGCAGTATTTT | CASSLGPLVDTQYF
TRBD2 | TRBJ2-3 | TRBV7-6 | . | TGTGCCAGCAGACAGACTAGCGGGGGGTCAGATACGCAGTATTTT | CASRQTSGGSDTQYF
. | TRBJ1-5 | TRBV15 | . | TGTGCCACCAGCAGGAGGGCTAGCAATCAGCCCCAGCATTTT | CATSRRASNQPQHF
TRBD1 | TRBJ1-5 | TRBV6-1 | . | TGTGCCAGCAGTGAGCCGGACAGGGTTTGGGCCCAGCATTTT | CASSEPDRVWAQHF
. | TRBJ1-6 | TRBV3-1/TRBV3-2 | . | TGTGCCAGCAGCCTCCGCCTCGATTCACCCCTCCACTTT | CASSLRLDSPLHF
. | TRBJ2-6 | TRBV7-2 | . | TGTGCCAGCAGCTCCAGGGTGGCTGGGGCCAACGTCCTGACTTTC | CASSSRVAGANVLTF
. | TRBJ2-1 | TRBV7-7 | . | TGTGCCAGCAGCTTAGGTCCGGCGGTCTACAATGAGCAGTTCTTC | CASSLGPAVYNEQFF
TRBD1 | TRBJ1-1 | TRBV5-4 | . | TGTGCCAGCAGCAGGACAGGGTTGGCCACTGAAGCTTTCTTT | CASSRTGLATEAFF
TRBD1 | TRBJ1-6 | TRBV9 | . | TGTGCCAGCAGCGCCGGGACAGTAGTATCTTCACCCCTCCACTTT | CASSAGTVVSSPLHF
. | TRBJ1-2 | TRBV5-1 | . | TGCGCCAGCAGCTTGGAAGTGAATCCCCTTCAGGGCTATGGCTACACCTTC | CASSLEVNPLQGYGYTF
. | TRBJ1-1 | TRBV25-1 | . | TGTGCCAGCAGTGGCGGGCAAGGGCACCCCTTGAACACTGAAGCTTTCTTT | CASSGGQGHPLNTEAFF
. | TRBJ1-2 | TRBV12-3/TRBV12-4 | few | TGTGCCAGCAGTTTTACAGGGTCCGGCTACACCTTC | CASSFTGSGYTF
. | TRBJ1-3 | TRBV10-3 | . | TGTGCCATCAAGACAGATTCTTCTGGAAACACCATATATTTT | CAIKTDSSGNTIYF
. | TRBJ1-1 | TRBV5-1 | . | TGCGCCAGCAGCTTGGAAAGTTCGGACACTGAAGCTTTCTTT | CASSLESSDTEAFF
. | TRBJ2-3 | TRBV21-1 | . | TGTGCCAGCAGCAAAAGTCCTAGCGACAATACAGATACGCAGTATTTT | CASSKSPSDNTDTQYF